This section outlines one T cell receptor (beta chain) sequence together with its context. Its antigen is unknown. These data originate in a study of cytomegalovirus exposure and HLA in healthy donors. About the research overall: Earlier work reported 90 million to 120 million unique TCR beta sequences from some 180 million T cells.

Whole-study findings and limits: CMV serostatus was the only recorded immune exposure for donors. The study recorded 150 to 200 TCR beta chains that were cytomegalovirus-associated. In a later analysis, V- and J-gene trimming of beta chains associated with a DCLRE1C missense variant, replicated independently.

The CDR3 runs 15 residues. V was trimmed by 2 bases and J by 3 bases, leaving 14 bases between them. From germline, CDR1 is SGHAT and CDR2 FQNNGV. PCR amplification relied on 60 Vbeta primers (plus 13 Jbeta primers). Data came from immunoSEQ multiplex PCR; TCRdb stores just in-frame clones and leaves some out. The sample lists about 200,000 clones; approximately 79% were seen once. Source material: PBMCs. This clonotype was sampled from a man aged 50-60 years in good health and CMV-seronegative. V is TRBV11-2 and J is TRBJ2-7; D possibly corresponds to TRBD1 (5 bases). The CDR3 coding sequence is TGTGCCAGCAGCTTAACGACAGAAATCGGCTACGAGCAGTACTTC. This sequence encodes CASSLTTEIGYEQYF. The full variable domain, rest sourced from reference TRBV11-2 and TRBJ2-7, is EAGVAQSPRYKIIEKRQSVAFWCNPISGHATLYWYQQILGQGPKLLIQFQNNGVVDDSQLPKDRFSAERLKGVDSTLKIQPAKLEDSAVYLCASSLTTEIGYEQYFGPGTRLTVT.